This TCR beta chain was captured in a study of shared clonotypes between healthy human individuals. Findings and caveats of the study: Across subsets, estimated richness was generally greater for naive than for memory populations.

Sequencing was at deep level. As processed by the authors: Sequence data from immunoSEQ were junction-only and lacked quality scores; consequently, filtering differed. Measured with immunoSEQ multiplex PCR; TCRdb has only the in-frame clones, and not every one. The DNA gave D and trimming, while V, J and clone size come from that table. The profile shows roughly 2.5 million clones, roughly 92% of them singletons. As concerns this clone: Its antigen remains unidentified.

Trimming removed 3 bases from V and 10 bases from J; junction bases left unmatched: 8. Per the germline V gene, CDR1 is LNHDA and CDR2 is SQIVND (reference sequence). The length of the CDR3 is 15 residues. Sequenced input: naive CD4+ T cells sorted from blood. Subset described: CD45RA+ positively selected. The receptor comes from a man between 18 and 29 years old in good health. The rearrangement joins TRBV19 to TRBJ1-6; 8 bases are a match to TRBD1. The CDR3 coding sequence is TGTGCCAGTAGTATGGCGGACAGGGTTAACTCACCCCTCCACTTT. Amino acid sequence: CASSMADRVNSPLHF.